This record covers a single TCR beta chain. Its antigen is as yet unknown. The CDR3 has 14 residues. V lost 0 bases and J 2 bases, leaving 7 bases between the germline ends. CDR1 is LNHNV and CDR2 is YYDKDF in the germline V gene (reference sequence). The sample belongs to a study of cytomegalovirus exposure and HLA in healthy donors. Findings of the study overall: Reportedly, cytomegalovirus status was diagnosed with high sensitivity and specificity.

Repertoires were generated with immunoSEQ multiplex PCR, while TCRdb's copy carries only in-frame clones and drops some. The sample shows 71,000 or so clones, less than 95% of them seen only once. The material sequenced was PBMCs. The origin of this receptor is a woman younger than 30 in good health and CMV-seropositive. The J gene is TRBJ1-2, the V gene TRBV15; D is perhaps TRBD1 (5 bases). In nucleotides, the CDR3 is TGTGCCACCAGCAGAGACCGGGGGAACTATGGCTACACCTTC. Its translation: CATSRDRGNYGYTF.